Below are 7 T cell receptor beta chains sequenced from a single sample in a study of T cells after yellow fever vaccination. TCRdb reanalysed the 5' RACE reads using MiXCR and keeps one entry per CDR3 protein. Here the sample spans some 390,000 distinct CDR3 sequences, about 6% being singletons. The source material was PBMCs, sampled 5 days after the yellow fever booster vaccination. All receptors come from a man aged 25-45 years who received the YFV17D yellow fever vaccine.

This clonotype was counted between two and nine times. The chain links TRBV7-2 to TRBJ1-2; D is uncertain. V lost 5 bases, J lost 4 bases, and 14 bases lay in between. The CDR3 has 14 amino acids. The germline gives CDR1 SGHTA, CDR2 FQGNSA. The CDR3 spells CASSTQLDFYGYTF. The DNA for the CDR3 is TGTGCCAGCAGCACCCAGTTGGACTTCTATGGCTACACCTTC.

This clonotype was recorded at least ten times. The V and J genes are TRBV29-1 and TRBJ2-7, with 8 bases that match TRBD1. There are 17 residues in the CDR3. From germline, CDR1 is SQVTM and CDR2 ANQGSEA. Germline trimming cut 1 base from V and 3 bases from J; bases unmatched to any gene: 14. CDR3 nucleotides: TGCAGCGTTGAAGCTCCAGGACAGGGCTTGCCGGGCTACGAGCAGTACTTC. Amino acids: CSVEAPGQGLPGYEQYF.

This clonotype was seen a handful of times. V and J are TRBV9 and TRBJ2-2; D not certain. Germline-derived CDR1 and CDR2 are SGDLS and YYNGEE. The CDR3 spans 13 residues. V gave up 0 bases and J gave up 6 bases, with 6 bases separating them. The CDR3 nucleotides are TGTGCCAGCAGCGTAGGGCAACCCGGGGAGCTGTTTTTT. Its translation: CASSVGQPGELFF.

This clonotype was recorded a few times. The V gene is TRBV11-2, the J gene TRBJ2-2, with a tentative D call TRBD2 (5 bases). This CDR3 is built from 19 residues. The ends were cut back, 2 bases at V and 4 bases at J, with 23 bases in the middle. CDR1 is SGHAT, CDR2 FQNNGV, per germline. In DNA form, the CDR3 reads TGTGCCAGCAGCTTAAGGCATTCCAGCGGCATCATCTCCACCGGGGAGCTGTTTTTT. This codes for CASSLRHSSGIISTGELFF.

This clonotype was recorded once. The CDR3 spells CASSPGLIYQETQYF. CDR3 DNA sequence: TGTGCCAGCAGCCCCGGGCTTATCTACCAAGAGACCCAGTACTTC. This chain links TRBV5-6 with TRBJ2-5; D not certain. V was pared by 4 bases and J by 0 bases, with 13 bases between. The CDR3 contains 15 residues. From germline, CDR1 is SGHDT and CDR2 YYEEEE.

This clonotype showed up just a few times. The J gene is TRBJ2-1, the V gene TRBV3-1; no clear D gene. Trimming removed 1 base from V and 10 bases from J, with 14 bases in between. CDR1 is LGHDT and CDR2 is YNNKEL in the germline V gene (reference sequence). The CDR3 runs 14 residues. The DNA of the CDR3 is TGTGCCAGCAGCCAAGGGGGTTGGCTAGACGAGCAGTTCTTC. Its translation is CASSQGGWLDEQFF.

This clonotype was seen only a few times. This chain links TRBV7-2 with TRBJ2-5; 8 bases match TRBD2. The ends lost 5 bases at V and 2 bases at J; junction bases unmatched: 4. This CDR3 is built from 14 residues. Germline CDR1 SGHTA, CDR2 FQGNSA. For the CDR3, the DNA is TGTGCCAGCAGCCCGGGAGGGGATCAAGAGACCCAGTACTTC. It encodes CASSPGGDQETQYF.